These 20 T cell receptor beta chains were sequenced from one sample in a study of blood T cell repertoires in COVID-19. Produced via immunoSEQ multiplex PCR; TCRdb's table is partial and in-frame only. Of some 230,000 clones in the sample, about 81% are singletons; the top ten hold roughly 8%. The source material was peripheral blood. The receptors stem from a woman aged 80 or over with COVID-19, enrolled during active disease.

This rearrangement joins TRBV27 to TRBJ2-5, with D perhaps matching TRBD2 (6 bases). Trimming took 5 bases from V and 4 from J, leaving 17 bases between them. The CDR3 covers 15 residues. The germline gives CDR1 MNHEY, CDR2 SMNVEV (reference sequence). This chain's CDR3 is CASSTKGLRGETQYF. The CDR3 DNA reads as TGTGCCAGCAGTACGAAGGGACTCCGGGGAGAGACCCAGTACTTC.

The V and J genes are TRBV18 and TRBJ2-5; 7 bases map to TRBD1. CDR1 is KGHSH and CDR2 is LQKENI in the germline V gene. Trimming removed 2 bases from V and 4 bases from J; junction bases left unmatched: 7. The CDR3 sequence is 15 residues long. CDR3 sequence reads: CASSPRDRVLETQYF. The CDR3, as DNA: TGTGCCAGCTCACCAAGAGACAGGGTTTTAGAGACCCAGTACTTC.

The V and J genes are TRBV6-6 and TRBJ2-7, with TRBD2 as a possible D gene (6 bases). V was cut by 10 bases and J by 4 bases, with 23 bases left in between. The V gene's germline CDR1 is MNHNY and CDR2 SVGAGI (reference sequence). The CDR3 runs to 15 residues. As DNA, the CDR3 is TGTGCCACCAGGGCGAATCCTAGCGCAGGGTACGAGCAGTACTTC. This translates into CATRANPSAGYEQYF.

The chain uses TRBV5-1 and TRBJ2-7; 7 bases agree with TRBD1. CDR3 length: 15 residues. Germline trimming cut 4 bases from V and 1 base from J; bases unmatched to any gene: 8. CDR1 and CDR2 (germline): SGHRS, YFSETQ. The CDR3 nucleotides are TGCGCCAGCAGCACAACCCGGGACAGATCCTACGAGCAGTACTTC. The encoded protein is CASSTTRDRSYEQYF. Drawing the rest from reference TRBV5-1 and TRBJ2-7, the complete variable domain is KAGVTQTPRYLIKTRGQQVTLSCSPISGHRSVSWYQQTPGQGLQFLFEYFSETQRNKGNFPGRFSGRQFSNSRSEMNVSTLELGDSALYLCASSTTRDRSYEQYFGPGTRLTVT.

This clone has a handful of counts. The chain carries TRBV6-5 and TRBJ1-1; possible D gene TRBD1, 6 bases. The CDR3 is 12 residues long. V was shortened by 6 bases and J by 5 bases, with 10 bases between the two germline ends. Germline lookup yields CDR1 MNHEY and CDR2 SVGAGI. CDR3 loop: CASRNRETEAFF. The CDR3 DNA reads TGTGCCAGCAGGAACAGGGAGACTGAAGCTTTCTTT.

A word on this clone: This sample also contains other DNA sequences that code for the same CDR3. The genes are TRBV6-5 and TRBJ1-1, with D unclear. Trimming removed 2 bases at V and 1 base at J, with 8 bases between. Germline lookup yields CDR1 MNHEY and CDR2 SVGAGI. The CDR3 has 14 amino acids. This CDR3 is CASSYSNRNTEAFF. The CDR3 nucleotides read TGTGCCAGCAGTTACAGCAACAGGAACACTGAAGCTTTCTTT.

J is TRBJ2-2 and V is TRBV24-1; 11 positions match TRBD1. The CDR3 length is 14 residues. J lost 3 bases, V lost 8 bases, and 1 base had no gene match. The V gene's germline CDR1 is KGHDR and CDR2 SFDVKD. The CDR3 DNA reads TGTGCCACCATGGGACAGGGGGACACCGGGGAGCTGTTTTTT. Translated, it gives CATMGQGDTGELFF.

The rearrangement uses TRBV28 and TRBJ2-7; TRBD1 matches 7 bases. This CDR3 region has 14 residues. Germline V gives CDR1 MDHEN, CDR2 SYDVKM. The junction had 6 bases not matched to a gene; V was cut back by 6 bases and J by 1 base. CDR3 loop: CASRNRGRSYEQYF. The CDR3 coding sequence is TGTGCCAGCAGGAACAGGGGCAGATCCTACGAGCAGTACTTC.

This clone has only one observation. The chain has TRBV27 and TRBJ1-4; 9 bases are shared with TRBD1. V gave up 6 bases and J gave up 8 bases; unmatched junction bases: 10. The CDR3 is 15 amino acids. The germline V gene encodes CDR1 MNHEY and CDR2 SMNVEV (reference sequence). CDR3 DNA sequence: TGTGCCAGCAGAATCGCCGGGACAGGGTACGAAAAACTGTTTTTT. Translated, it gives CASRIAGTGYEKLFF.

This clone was counted only a few times. V gene TRBV5-4 combines with J gene TRBJ2-7, with TRBD1 matching over 11 bases. This CDR3 contains 16 residues. Germline-derived CDR1 and CDR2 are SGHNT and YYREEE (reference sequence). The junction had 7 bases not matched to a gene; V was cut back by 4 bases and J by 1 base. The CDR3 region is CASSRGDRGISYEQYF. For the CDR3, the DNA is TGTGCCAGCAGCCGGGGGGACAGGGGGATTTCCTACGAGCAGTACTTC.

This clone was found a few times. The V and J genes are TRBV5-1 and TRBJ2-7; 13 bases are shared with TRBD2. V was clipped by 4 bases and J by 7 bases; unmatched bases: 8. The CDR3 contains 15 residues. Germline CDR1 is SGHRS and CDR2 is YFSETQ. For the CDR3, the DNA is TGCGCCAGCAGCCTTTCGGGACTAGCGGGAACAGAGCAGTACTTC. This codes for CASSLSGLAGTEQYF.

The chain employs TRBV7-9 and TRBJ2-2, with a possible D match to TRBD1 (5 bases). The CDR3 runs to 14 residues. Germline lookup yields CDR1 SEHNR and CDR2 FQNEAQ (reference sequence). V was cut by 7 bases and J by 4 bases, with 13 bases left in between. The CDR3 sequence is CASTWGYSTGELFF. CDR3 DNA sequence: TGTGCCAGCACCTGGGGCTACAGCACCGGGGAGCTGTTTTTT.

The genes are TRBV18 and TRBJ2-7, with a tentative D call TRBD2 (6 bases). The CDR3 totals 15 residues. With 3 bases removed from V and 6 bases from J, the gap between germline ends came to 18 bases. Germline CDR1 and CDR2: KGHSH and LQKENI. As DNA, the CDR3 is TGTGCCAGCTCACCTTACCGGGAGCTGGTGGGCGAGCAGTACTTC. Translating it yields CASSPYRELVGEQYF.

The chain is built from TRBV6-2 or TRBV6-3 and TRBJ1-6; the D is unclear. Germline-derived CDR1 and CDR2 are MNHEY and SVGEGT. The CDR3 totals 15 residues. Trimming left V 2 bases short and J 7 bases short, with 12 bases between. CDR3 region: CASSYQGRLNSPLHF. The CDR3 DNA reads TGTGCCAGCAGTTACCAAGGCAGGCTAAATTCACCCCTCCACTTT.

The V and J genes are TRBV30 and TRBJ1-4, with D perhaps TRBD1 (5 bases). The germline CDR1 and CDR2 sequences are GTSNPN and SVGIG (reference sequence). The CDR3 totals 14 residues. Trimming stripped 3 bases from V and 8 bases from J, with 16 bases between. CDR3 DNA: TGTGCCTGGAGCTTAGGGGTGAGAAAAGAAAAACTGTTTTTT. Protein product: CAWSLGVRKEKLFF. The whole variable domain, filled in from reference TRBV30 and TRBJ1-4, reads SQTIHQWPATLVQPVGSPLSLECTVEGTSNPNLYWYRQAAGRGLQLLFYSVGIGQISSEVPQNLSASRPQDRQFILSSKKLLLSDSGFYLCAWSLGVRKEKLFFGSGTQLSVL.

The J gene is TRBJ1-4, the V gene TRBV7-8; no firm D call. Trimming removed 2 bases at V and 7 bases at J, with 14 bases between. The CDR3 runs 15 residues. Germline V gene sequence: CDR1 SGHVS, CDR2 FQNEAQ. CDR3 sequence: CASSLSPGVTEKLFF. CDR3 DNA: TGTGCCAGCAGCTTATCCCCCGGGGTTACTGAAAAACTGTTTTTT.

Only one count was recorded for this clone. The chain is built from TRBV6-1 and TRBJ2-2; D is ambiguous. Germline assignment: CDR1 MNHNS and CDR2 SASEGT. This CDR3 is 14 amino acids long. V dropped 3 bases and J dropped 4 bases, with 9 bases sitting between them. This CDR3 is CASSEVVPTGELFF. The CDR3 DNA sequence: TGTGCCAGCAGTGAGGTAGTTCCCACCGGGGAGCTGTTTTTT.

The CDR3 DNA reads TGCGCCAGCGCGACGACAGTAATGAACACTGAAGCTTTCTTT. This sequence encodes CASATTVMNTEAFF. The rearrangement uses TRBV5-1 and TRBJ1-1; D possibly corresponds to TRBD1 (5 bases). Per germline, CDR1 SGHRS and CDR2 YFSETQ. The V gene lost 7 bases and the J gene lost 0 bases, with 13 bases spanning the gap. This CDR3 has 14 amino acids.

The chain couples TRBV20-1 to TRBJ2-1; tentatively, D is TRBD1 (5 bases). The CDR3 contains 11 residues. V lost 0 bases to trimming and J lost 10 bases, with 7 bases between them. In germline, CDR1 is DFQATT, CDR2 SNEGSKA (reference sequence). The CDR3 nucleotides are TGCAGTGCTAGAGATCAGGGCGAGCAGTTCTTC. Translation: CSARDQGEQFF.

V gene TRBV3-1 (or the pseudogene TRBV3-2) combines with J gene TRBJ1-1; no clear D. This CDR3 is built from 14 residues. V lost 8 bases to trimming and J lost 0 bases, with 13 bases between them. The germline CDR1 and CDR2 sequences are LGHDT and YNNKEL (reference sequence). This CDR3 is CASPREHLNTEAFF. The CDR3, as DNA: TGTGCCAGCCCCCGGGAACACCTGAACACTGAAGCTTTCTTT.